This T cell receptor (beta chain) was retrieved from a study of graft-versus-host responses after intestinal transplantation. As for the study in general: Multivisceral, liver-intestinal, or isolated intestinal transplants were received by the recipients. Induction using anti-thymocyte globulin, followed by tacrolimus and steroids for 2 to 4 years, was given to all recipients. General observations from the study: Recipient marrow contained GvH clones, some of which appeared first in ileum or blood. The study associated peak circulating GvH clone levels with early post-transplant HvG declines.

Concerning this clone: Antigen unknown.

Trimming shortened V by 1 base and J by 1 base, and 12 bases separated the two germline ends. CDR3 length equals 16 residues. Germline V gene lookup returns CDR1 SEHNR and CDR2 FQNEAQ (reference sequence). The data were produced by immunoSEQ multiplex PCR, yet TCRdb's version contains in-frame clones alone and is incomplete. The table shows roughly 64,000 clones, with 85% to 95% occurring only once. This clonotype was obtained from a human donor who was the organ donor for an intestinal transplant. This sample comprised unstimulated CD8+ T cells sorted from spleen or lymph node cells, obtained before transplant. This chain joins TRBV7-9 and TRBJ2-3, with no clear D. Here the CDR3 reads CASSLVPGRGTDTQYF. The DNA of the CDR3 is TGTGCCAGCAGCTTAGTTCCGGGTAGAGGCACAGATACGCAGTATTTT.